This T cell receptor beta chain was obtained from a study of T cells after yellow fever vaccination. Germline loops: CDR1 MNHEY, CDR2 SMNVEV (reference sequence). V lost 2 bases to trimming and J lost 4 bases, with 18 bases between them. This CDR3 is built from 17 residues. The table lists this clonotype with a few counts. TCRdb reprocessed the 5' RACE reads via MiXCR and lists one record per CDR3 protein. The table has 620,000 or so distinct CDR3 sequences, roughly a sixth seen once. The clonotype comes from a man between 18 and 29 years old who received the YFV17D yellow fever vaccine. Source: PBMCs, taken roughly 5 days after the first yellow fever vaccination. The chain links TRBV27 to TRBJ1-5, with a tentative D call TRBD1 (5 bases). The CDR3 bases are TGTGCCAGCAGTTTAGGTCGGGGCCAGGGTATTAATCAGCCCCAGCATTTT. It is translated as CASSLGRGQGINQPQHF.